This record covers a single TCR beta chain. V was shortened by 8 bases and J by 2 bases, with 19 bases between the two germline ends. The CDR3 contains 16 residues. This sample is part of a study of blood T cell repertoires in COVID-19. Study overall: Nucleic acid was either cDNA or gDNA, and it came from T cells, B-cell-depleted T cells, or PBMCs.

Methods used by the authors: By means of reference gene primer amplification, nucleated cell counts were estimated. This table comes from immunoSEQ multiplex PCR, and its TCRdb copy is limited to in-frame clones, with some not included. Clone size and the V and J calls come from that table; the DNA yielded D and trimming. Of some 160,000 clones listed, around four fifths are singletons. The TCR sequence derives from a man between 65 and 85 years old with active or convalescent COVID-19. The chain carries TRBV23-1 and TRBJ1-3, with no clear D. TRBV23-1 is identified as an open reading frame with a role that is uncertain. Sequencing input: peripheral blood. As DNA, the CDR3 is TGCGCCAGCCCGCCGAGGGTCCGTCTTCCTGGAAACACCATATATTTT. Translation gives CASPPRVRLPGNTIYF.